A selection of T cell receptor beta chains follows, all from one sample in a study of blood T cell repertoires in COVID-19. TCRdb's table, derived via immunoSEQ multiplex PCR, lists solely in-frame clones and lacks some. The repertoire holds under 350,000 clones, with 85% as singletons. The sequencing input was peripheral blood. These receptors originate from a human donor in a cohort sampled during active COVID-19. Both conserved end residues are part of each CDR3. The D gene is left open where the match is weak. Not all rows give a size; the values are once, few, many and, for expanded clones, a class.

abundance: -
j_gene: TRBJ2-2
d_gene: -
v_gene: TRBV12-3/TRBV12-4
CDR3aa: CASSLARFGELFF
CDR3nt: TGTGCCAGCAGTTTAGCGCGATTCGGGGAGCTGTTTTTT

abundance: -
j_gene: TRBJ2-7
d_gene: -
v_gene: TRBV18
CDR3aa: CASSPYTDAYEQYF
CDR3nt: TGTGCCAGCTCACCATACACAGATGCCTACGAGCAGTACTTC

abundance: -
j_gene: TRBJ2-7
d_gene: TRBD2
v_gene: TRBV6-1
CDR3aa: CASSELGGRSYEQYF
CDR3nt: TGTGCCAGCAGTGAACTTGGCGGGAGGTCTTACGAGCAGTACTTC

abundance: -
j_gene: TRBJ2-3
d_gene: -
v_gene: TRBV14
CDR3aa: CASGLRGTDTQYF
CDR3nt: TGTGCCAGCGGCTTGAGGGGCACAGATACGCAGTATTTT

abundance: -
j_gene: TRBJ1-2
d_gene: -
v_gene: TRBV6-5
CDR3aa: CASNGPLYGYTF
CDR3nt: TGTGCCAGCAATGGCCCCCTCTATGGCTACACCTTC

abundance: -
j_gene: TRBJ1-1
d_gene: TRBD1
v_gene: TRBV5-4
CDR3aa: CASSRGTDVSTTEAFF
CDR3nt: TGTGCCAGCAGCCGAGGGACAGACGTTTCTACCACTGAAGCTTTCTTT

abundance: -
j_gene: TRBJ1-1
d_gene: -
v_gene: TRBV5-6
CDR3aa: CASSLRGGGAFF
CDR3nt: TGTGCCAGCAGCCTGAGGGGGGGAGGTGCTTTCTTT

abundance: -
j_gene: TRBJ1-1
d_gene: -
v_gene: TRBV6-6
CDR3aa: CASTPGGTEAFF
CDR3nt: TGTGCCAGCACCCCCGGAGGGACTGAAGCTTTCTTT

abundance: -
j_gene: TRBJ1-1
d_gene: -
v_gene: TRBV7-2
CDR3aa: CASRLGGPEAFF
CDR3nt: TGTGCCAGCAGATTAGGGGGGCCTGAAGCTTTCTTT

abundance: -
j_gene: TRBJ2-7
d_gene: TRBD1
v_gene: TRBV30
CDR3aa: CAWSPHGTGLKYF
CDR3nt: TGTGCCTGGAGTCCTCATGGGACAGGTTTAAAGTACTTC

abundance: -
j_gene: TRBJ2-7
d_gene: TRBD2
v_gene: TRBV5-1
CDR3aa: CASSKTSGSYEQYF
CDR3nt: TGCGCCAGCAGTAAGACTAGCGGATCCTACGAGCAGTACTTC

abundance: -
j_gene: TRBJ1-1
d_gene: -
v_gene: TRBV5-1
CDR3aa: CASSLFVNTEAFF
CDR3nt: TGCGCCAGCAGCTTGTTCGTGAACACTGAAGCTTTCTTT

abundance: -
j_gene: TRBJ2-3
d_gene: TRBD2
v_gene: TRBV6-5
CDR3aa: CASRIAGGPDTQYF
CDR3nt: TGTGCCAGCAGGATAGCGGGAGGGCCGGATACGCAGTATTTT

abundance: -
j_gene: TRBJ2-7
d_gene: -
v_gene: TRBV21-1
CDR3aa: CASSKSGGYEQYF
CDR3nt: TGTGCCAGCAGCAAATCGGGAGGATACGAGCAGTACTTC

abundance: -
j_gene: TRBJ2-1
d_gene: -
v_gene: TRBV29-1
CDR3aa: CSVATEISYNEQFF
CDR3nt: TGCAGCGTGGCGACAGAAATATCCTACAATGAGCAGTTCTTC

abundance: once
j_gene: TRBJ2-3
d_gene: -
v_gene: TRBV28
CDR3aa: CASSFGGSTDTQYF
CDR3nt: TGTGCCAGCAGTTTCGGCGGGAGCACAGATACGCAGTATTTT

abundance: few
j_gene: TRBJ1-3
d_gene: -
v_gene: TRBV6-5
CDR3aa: CASRDSLTGNTIYF
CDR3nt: TGTGCCAGCAGAGACAGTCTTACTGGAAACACCATATATTTT

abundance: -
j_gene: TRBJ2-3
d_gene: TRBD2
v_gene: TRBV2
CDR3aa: CASSGASGRQTVRDTQYF
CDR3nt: TGTGCCAGCAGCGGGGCTAGCGGGAGGCAAACGGTGAGAGATACGCAGTATTTT

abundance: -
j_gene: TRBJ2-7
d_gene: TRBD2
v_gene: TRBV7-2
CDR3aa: CASSFGGRSYEQYF
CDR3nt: TGTGCCAGCAGCTTCGGGGGGAGGAGCTACGAGCAGTACTTC

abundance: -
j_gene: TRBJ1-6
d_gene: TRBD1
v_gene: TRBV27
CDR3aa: CASRQGTGVNSPLHF
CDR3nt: TGTGCCAGCAGACAAGGGACAGGTGTTAATTCACCCCTCCACTTT

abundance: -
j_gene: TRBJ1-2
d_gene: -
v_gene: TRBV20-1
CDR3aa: CSASPGGSSIGYTF
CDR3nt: TGCAGTGCTAGTCCTGGCGGCAGTTCGATTGGCTACACCTTC

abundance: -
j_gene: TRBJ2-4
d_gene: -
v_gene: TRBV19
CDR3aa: CASVFLDIQYF
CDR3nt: TGTGCCAGTGTTTTTTTAGACATTCAGTACTTC

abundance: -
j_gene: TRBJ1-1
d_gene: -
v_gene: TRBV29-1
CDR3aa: CSAAVLGAGAEAFF
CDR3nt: TGCAGCGCGGCAGTACTGGGGGCGGGCGCTGAAGCTTTCTTT

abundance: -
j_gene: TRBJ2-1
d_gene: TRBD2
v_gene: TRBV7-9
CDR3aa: CASTLGTSPMNEQFF
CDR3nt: TGTGCCAGCACCCTCGGGACTAGCCCGATGAATGAGCAGTTCTTC

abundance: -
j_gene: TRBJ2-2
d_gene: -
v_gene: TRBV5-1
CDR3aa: CASTTGTIDTGELFF
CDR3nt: TGCGCCAGCACAACAGGGACGATTGACACCGGGGAGCTGTTTTTT

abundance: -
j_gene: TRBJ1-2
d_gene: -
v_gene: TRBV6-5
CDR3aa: CASSYLTDSSGYTF
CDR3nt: TGTGCCAGCAGTTACCTGACAGATTCTTCCGGCTACACCTTC

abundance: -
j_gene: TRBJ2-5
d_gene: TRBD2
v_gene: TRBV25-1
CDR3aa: CASRASGRGETQYF
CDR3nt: TGTGCCAGCAGGGCAAGCGGGAGAGGGGAGACCCAGTACTTC

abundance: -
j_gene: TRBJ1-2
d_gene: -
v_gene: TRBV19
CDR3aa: CASSMGRDYGYTF
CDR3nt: TGTGCCAGTAGTATGGGGAGGGACTATGGCTACACCTTC

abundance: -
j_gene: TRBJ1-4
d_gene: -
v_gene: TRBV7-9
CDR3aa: CASSPGEGVIEKLFF
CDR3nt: TGTGCCAGCAGCCCTGGGGAGGGGGTAATCGAAAAACTGTTTTTT

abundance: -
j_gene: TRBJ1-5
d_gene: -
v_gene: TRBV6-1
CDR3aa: CASSDLQPQHF
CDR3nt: TGTGCCAGCAGTGACCTTCAGCCCCAGCATTTT

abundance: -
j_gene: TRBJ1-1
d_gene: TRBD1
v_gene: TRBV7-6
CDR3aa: CASSLVHRGLTEAFF
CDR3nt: TGTGCCAGCAGCTTAGTACACAGGGGGCTCACTGAAGCTTTCTTT